This paragraph covers one T cell receptor beta chain sequence. This sample is drawn from a study of blood T cell repertoires in COVID-19. Study context: T cells, B-cell-depleted T cells, or PBMCs supplied cDNA or gDNA.

V dropped 0 bases and J dropped 0; count of bases not matched to a gene: 6. The germline CDR1 and CDR2 sequences are SGHRS and YFSETQ. The CDR3 spans 17 residues. As processed by the authors: Quantification of nucleated cells was approximated via reference gene primer amplification. Sequencing used immunoSEQ multiplex PCR; TCRdb keeps in-frame clones, though not all of them. Clone size and the V and J calls come from that table; the DNA yielded D and trimming. The sample consists of under 250,000 clones, roughly 90% of them appearing once. The TCR comes from a man between 60 and 75 years old with COVID-19, enrolled during active disease. Sequenced sample: peripheral blood. V and J are TRBV5-1 and TRBJ2-7, with 10 bases aligning to TRBD2. The CDR3 DNA reads TGCGCCAGCAGCTTGGTGGCTAGCGGGGGAAGCTCCTACGAGCAGTACTTC. This codes for CASSLVASGGSSYEQYF.